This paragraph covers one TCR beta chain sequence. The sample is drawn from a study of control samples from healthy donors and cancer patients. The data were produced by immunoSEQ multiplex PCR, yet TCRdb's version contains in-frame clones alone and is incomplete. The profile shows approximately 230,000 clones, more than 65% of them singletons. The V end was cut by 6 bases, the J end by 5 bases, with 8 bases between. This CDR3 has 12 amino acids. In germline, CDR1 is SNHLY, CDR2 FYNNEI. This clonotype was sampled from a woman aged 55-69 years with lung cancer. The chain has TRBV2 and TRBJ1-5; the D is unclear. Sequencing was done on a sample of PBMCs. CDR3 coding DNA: TGTGCCAGCAGGGGGTGGGATCAGCCCCAGCATTTT. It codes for CASRGWDQPQHF. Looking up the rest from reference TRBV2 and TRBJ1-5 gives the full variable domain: EPEVTQTPSHQVTQMGQEVILRCVPISNHLYFYWYRQILGQKVEFLVSFYNNEISEKSEIFDDQFSVERPDGSNFTLKIRSTKLEDSAMYFCASRGWDQPQHFGDGTRLSIL.